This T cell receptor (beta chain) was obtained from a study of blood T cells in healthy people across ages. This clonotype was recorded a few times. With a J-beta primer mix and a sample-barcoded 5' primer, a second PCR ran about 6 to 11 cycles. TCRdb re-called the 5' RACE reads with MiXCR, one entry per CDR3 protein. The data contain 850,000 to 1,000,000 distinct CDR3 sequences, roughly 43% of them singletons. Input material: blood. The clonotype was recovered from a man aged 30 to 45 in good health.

The CDR3 reads CASSLFERGNTQYF. The CDR3 region has the DNA TGTGCCAGCAGCTTATTTGAGCGGGGTAATACGCAGTATTTT. The chain uses TRBV7-2 and TRBJ2-3; 7 bases align to TRBD2. This CDR3 comprises 14 residues. J gave up 7 bases and V 2 bases, and 6 bases lay outside the gene matches. CDR1 is SGHTA, CDR2 FQGNSA, per germline.